This TCR beta chain was captured by sequencing in a study of blood T cell repertoires in COVID-19. Participant ages covered roughly 18 to 89 years across about two dozen US areas. Method: immunoSEQ multiplex PCR; TCRdb's copy keeps in-frame clones and lacks some. The sample has a few hundred thousand clones, around 83% seen once. This CDR3 is 16 amino acids long. Germline trimming cut 4 bases from V and 7 bases from J; bases unmatched to any gene: 7. CDR1 is SGHRS and CDR2 is YFSETQ in the germline V gene. This receptor was identified in a woman between 50 and 59 years old who had recovered from COVID-19. Material for sequencing was PBMCs or T cells enriched from blood (not recorded which). V usage is TRBV5-1 and J usage is TRBJ2-1; 14 bases match TRBD2. CDR3: CASSRVGTSGRNEQFF. Here the CDR3 DNA reads TGCGCCAGCAGCCGGGTCGGGACTAGCGGGAGAAATGAGCAGTTCTTC. The full variable domain, in which reference TRBV5-1 and TRBJ2-1 provide the parts outside the CDR3, is KAGVTQTPRYLIKTRGQQVTLSCSPISGHRSVSWYQQTPGQGLQFLFEYFSETQRNKGNFPGRFSGRQFSNSRSEMNVSTLELGDSALYLCASSRVGTSGRNEQFFGPGTRLTVL.